This T cell receptor (beta chain) was sequenced in a study of CD8 T cells in Susac syndrome. cDNA came from around 0.5 to 1 ug RNA primed by random hexamers. Across 54 Vbeta and 13 Jbeta, TCR beta CDR3 was amplified with immunoSEQ multiplex PCR. TCRdb re-called the immunoSEQ multiplex PCR reads through MiXCR, storing one row per CDR3 protein. The repertoire holds about 440,000 distinct CDR3 sequences, with 75% to 90% as singletons. CD8+ and CD4+ blood T cells underwent TCR beta sequencing. The CDR3 contains 13 residues. Deletions cut 4 bases from V and 2 bases from J, with 9 bases between. Per germline, CDR1 MNHEY and CDR2 SMNVEV (reference sequence).

The chain carries TRBV27 and TRBJ2-7; possible D gene TRBD2, 5 bases. This receptor was identified in a human donor with multiple sclerosis. The sequencing input was CD8+ T cells from PBMCs. The CDR3 coding sequence is TGTGCCAGCAGTTCCGGGATAACCTACGAGCAGTACTTC. It specifies CASSSGITYEQYF.